Presented here are 19 T cell receptor beta chains from one specimen sequenced in a study of T-cell memory formation after mild COVID-19. TCRdb independently ran MiXCR on the 5' RACE reads; one entry per CDR3 protein. The profile shows just under 550,000 distinct CDR3 sequences, 20% of them singletons. Material: PBMCs or a T cell subset sorted from them (not recorded which). All receptors come from an adult woman who had mild COVID-19 (a few samples of this study predate the infection). Cell type and time point are not known.

This chain joins TRBV18 and TRBJ2-1; the D is unclear. The germline V and J ends were trimmed by 4 bases and 3 bases, with 10 bases remaining between them. The germline V gene encodes CDR1 KGHSH and CDR2 LQKENI. The CDR3 length is 14 residues. In nucleotides, the CDR3 is TGTGCCAGCTCACTACCCGATCACTACAATGAGCAGTTCTTC. This codes for CASSLPDHYNEQFF. The full variable domain, in which reference TRBV18 and TRBJ2-1 provide the parts outside the CDR3, is NAGVMQNPRHLVRRRGQEARLRCSPMKGHSHVYWYRQLPEEGLKFMVYLQKENIIDESGMPKERFSAEFPKEGPSILRIQQVVRGDSAAYFCASSLPDHYNEQFFGPGTRLTVL.

This chain joins TRBV5-5 and TRBJ1-2; no firm D call. V lost 4 bases to trimming and J lost 2 bases, with 6 bases between them. Per germline, CDR1 SGHKS and CDR2 YYEKEE (reference sequence). This CDR3 contains 12 residues. The CDR3 is CASSATNYGYTF. In nucleotides, the CDR3 is TGTGCCAGCAGCGCGACGAACTATGGCTACACCTTC.

In this sample, this clonotype turned up a few times. CDR3 nucleotides: TGTGCCAGCAGCTTGGGACAGATTAATTCACCCCTCCACTTT. Its translation: CASSLGQINSPLHF. The gene calls are TRBV7-9 and TRBJ1-6; 7 bases agree with TRBD1. This CDR3 contains 14 residues. V dropped 3 bases and J dropped 6; count of bases not matched to a gene: 2. The V gene's germline CDR1 is SEHNR and CDR2 FQNEAQ (reference sequence).

The chain uses TRBV7-7 and TRBJ2-5, with 11 bases lining up with TRBD2. This CDR3 contains 18 residues. Germline CDR1 and CDR2: SSHAT and FNYEAQ (reference sequence). V lost 5 bases, J lost 3 bases, and 14 bases stayed unmatched. CDR3 in DNA: TGTGCCAGCAGCCGAGAAGAGGGAGGGACTAGCGGAGAAGAGACCCAGTACTTC. Translated: CASSREEGGTSGEETQYF.

This clonotype was seen at least ten times. The chain is built from TRBV29-1 and TRBJ2-5; unclear D gene. Trimming pared 3 bases from V and 2 bases from J, leaving 10 bases between. CDR3 length equals 13 residues. CDR1 and CDR2 (germline): SQVTM, ANQGSEA. The CDR3 protein is CSVDSSRQETQYF. The CDR3 coding sequence is TGCAGCGTTGACTCGTCCAGACAAGAGACCCAGTACTTC.

The rearrangement joins TRBV25-1 to TRBJ2-2; 9 positions match TRBD1. This CDR3 has 14 amino acids. Germline loops: CDR1 MGHDK, CDR2 SYGVNS. V lost 4 bases, J lost 6 bases, and 3 bases stayed unmatched. CDR3: CASSGGTGSGELFF. CDR3 nucleotide sequence: TGTGCCAGCAGTGGGGGGACAGGGTCCGGGGAGCTGTTTTTT.

At least ten counts were recorded for this clonotype. V and J are TRBV5-1 and TRBJ2-1; 13 nucleotides line up with TRBD2. Germline V gives CDR1 SGHRS, CDR2 YFSETQ. The CDR3 spans 18 residues. V gave up 0 bases and J gave up 5 bases; unmatched junction bases: 8. The CDR3: CASSLGGTSGAVNNEQFF. As DNA, the CDR3 is TGCGCCAGCAGCTTGGGAGGGACTAGCGGGGCAGTGAACAATGAGCAGTTCTTC.

There are a few counts of this clonotype. The gene calls are TRBV4-1 and TRBJ1-1; D not resolved. V lost 3 bases and J lost 2, with 13 bases in between. Germline V gene sequence: CDR1 MGHRA, CDR2 YSYEKL. The CDR3 length is 15 residues. CDR3 DNA: TGCGCCAGCAGCCAGGAAGGACGGGCTAACACTGAAGCTTTCTTT. It encodes CASSQEGRANTEAFF.

The CDR3 region is CASSASTGNGYTF. The CDR3 DNA is TGTGCCAGCAGCGCGTCGACAGGGAATGGCTACACCTTC. The V gene is TRBV9, the J gene TRBJ1-2; TRBD1 agrees at 7 bases. Germline V gives CDR1 SGDLS, CDR2 YYNGEE. CDR3 length equals 13 residues. Trimming cost V 3 bases and J 6 bases; bases outside gene matches: 5.

The chain is built from TRBV7-8 and TRBJ2-1; tentatively, D is TRBD1 (5 bases). The CDR3 length is 16 residues. Germline CDR1 is SGHVS and CDR2 is FQNEAQ. Trimming removed 5 bases at V and 6 bases at J, with 20 bases between. DNA of the CDR3: TGTGCCAGCAGCCCGACCGTGGGGCGGACGGCCAATGAGCAGTTCTTC. Translating gives CASSPTVGRTANEQFF.

This rearrangement joins TRBV25-1 to TRBJ2-5; the D gene is possibly TRBD2 (6 bases). CDR3 length equals 13 residues. With 3 bases removed from V and 4 bases from J, the gap between germline ends came to 9 bases. Germline V gene sequence: CDR1 MGHDK, CDR2 SYGVNS. DNA of the CDR3: TGTGCCAGCAGTGAGTTAGCGGCAGAGACCCAGTACTTC. Encoded protein: CASSELAAETQYF.

The chain is built from TRBV7-6 and TRBJ2-3, with 10 bases matching TRBD2. Trimming at V came to 2 bases and at J to 0 bases, leaving 2 bases not matched to a gene. In germline, CDR1 is SGHVS, CDR2 FNYEAQ. The CDR3 loop spans 16 amino acids. CDR3 sequence reads: CASSLIAGGSTDTQYF. The DNA of the CDR3 is TGTGCCAGCAGCTTAATAGCGGGGGGCAGCACAGATACGCAGTATTTT.

CDR3 DNA sequence: TGTGCCAGCAGTGGGGACAGGGGAAAAGCTTTCTTT. Translating it yields CASSGDRGKAFF. The genes are TRBV12-3 or TRBV12-4 and TRBJ1-1; 10 bases map to TRBD1. CDR3 length: 12 residues. The ends lost 5 bases at V and 9 bases at J; junction bases unmatched: 3.

The V gene is TRBV18, the J gene TRBJ2-5, with TRBD1 as a possible D gene (5 bases). The germline V gene encodes CDR1 KGHSH and CDR2 LQKENI. The CDR3 length is 13 residues. Trimming took 5 bases from V and 2 from J, leaving 9 bases between them. CDR3 bases: TGTGCCAGCTCAAAGGACATACAAGAGACCCAGTACTTC. This translates into CASSKDIQETQYF.

This chain joins TRBV9 and TRBJ2-6, with D possibly being TRBD1 (6 bases). Trimming took 3 bases from V and 5 from J, leaving 15 bases between them. The CDR3 is made up of 16 amino acids. The germline gives CDR1 SGDLS, CDR2 YYNGEE. CDR3 coding DNA: TGTGCCAGCAGCGCTTCCGGGACACCGCGGGCCAACGTCCTGACTTTC. Its translation: CASSASGTPRANVLTF.

This clonotype was counted only a few times. The chain has TRBV4-3 and TRBJ1-2, with D possibly matching TRBD1 (5 bases). Looked up from germline, CDR1 is LGHNA and CDR2 is YSLEER. The CDR3 extends over 14 amino acids. V dropped 0 bases and J dropped 5 bases, with 10 bases sitting between them. The chain's CDR3 is CASSQEEAGYGYTF. The CDR3 DNA reads as TGCGCCAGCAGCCAAGAAGAAGCAGGGTATGGCTACACCTTC.

In nucleotides, the CDR3 is TGCGCCAGCAGCATGGTTGGGGGGCCACGGGCTTTCTTT. Translating gives CASSMVGGPRAFF. V is TRBV5-1 and J is TRBJ1-1; perhaps TRBD1 as D (6 bases). Germline loops: CDR1 SGHRS, CDR2 YFSETQ. Trimming stripped 4 bases from V and 11 bases from J, with 18 bases between. CDR3 length equals 13 residues.

This clonotype was found a few times. V is TRBV6-2 or TRBV6-3 and J is TRBJ2-1; TRBD2 agrees at 10 bases. V was clipped by 2 bases and J by 5 bases; unmatched bases: 6. CDR1 MNHEY and CDR2 SVGEGT come from the germline V gene. The CDR3 covers 16 residues. CDR3 in amino acids: CASSYQGLAGDNEQFF. CDR3 bases: TGTGCCAGCAGTTACCAAGGGCTAGCGGGGGACAATGAGCAGTTCTTC.

The chain links TRBV4-2 to TRBJ2-7, with a tentative D call TRBD2 (7 bases). Between the trimmed V and J ends, which lost 0 bases and 5 bases, there was a span of 14 bases. CDR1 is LGHNA and CDR2 is YNFKEQ in the germline V gene. The CDR3 has 15 amino acids. In nucleotides, the CDR3 is TGTGCCAGCAGCCAAGATCCGGGGGGCCAAGACGAGCAGTACTTC. This translates into CASSQDPGGQDEQYF.